This T cell receptor (beta chain) was identified during a study of STAT5B mutations in CD4+ large granular lymphocyte leukemia. Per germline, CDR1 MNHNS and CDR2 SASEGT. Trimming cost V 4 bases and J 4 bases; bases outside gene matches: 6. The CDR3 is 15 residues long. The repertoire was sequenced with immunoSEQ multiplex PCR; TCRdb's copy has only in-frame clones and lacks some. The repertoire includes 45,000 to 55,000 clones, about 70% of them detected once, and approximately 1.5% sits in the top ten. Points on this clone: Its matching antigen is unknown.

General study points: Top patient clones used TRBV06 genes more often: 8/27 versus 2/35 in controls.

Material: CD4+ T cells from blood buffy coats. This clonotype was sampled from a human donor in good health. This rearrangement joins TRBV6-1 to TRBJ2-2, with 7 bases aligning to TRBD2. The CDR3 nucleotides are TGTGCCAGCAGTGTTCAGCGGGGTTCCACCGGGGAGCTGTTTTTT. Its translation is CASSVQRGSTGELFF.